Below are 2 T cell receptor beta chains sequenced from a single sample in a study of response to subunit inactivated influenza vaccine. One entry per CDR3 protein results from TCRdb running MiXCR on the RT-PCR reads. This sample has about 700,000 distinct CDR3 sequences, with about 15% found just once. Material: PBMCs from blood, obtained less than 15 days before vaccination. These receptors were obtained from a man aged 45 to 65 who received an inactivated influenza vaccine.

V usage is TRBV7-2 and J usage is TRBJ2-5; 12 nucleotides line up with TRBD2. The CDR3 is 15 amino acids. The trim removed 0 bases at V and 10 bases at J, leaving 6 bases unmatched. The germline V gene encodes CDR1 SGHTA and CDR2 FQGNSA. The CDR3 spells CASSLAHLAGGGQYF. CDR3 DNA: TGTGCCAGCAGCTTAGCTCATCTAGCGGGAGGGGGCCAGTACTTC.

This clonotype was seen a handful of times. Here the CDR3 reads CASSTYKRARYTEAFF. The DNA of the CDR3 is TGTGCCAGCAGTACTTACAAGAGGGCGCGGTACACTGAAGCTTTCTTT. This chain links TRBV28 with TRBJ1-1; D uncertain. Germline V gives CDR1 MDHEN, CDR2 SYDVKM. V was shortened by 5 bases and J by 3 bases, with 19 bases between the two germline ends. The CDR3 consists of 16 residues.